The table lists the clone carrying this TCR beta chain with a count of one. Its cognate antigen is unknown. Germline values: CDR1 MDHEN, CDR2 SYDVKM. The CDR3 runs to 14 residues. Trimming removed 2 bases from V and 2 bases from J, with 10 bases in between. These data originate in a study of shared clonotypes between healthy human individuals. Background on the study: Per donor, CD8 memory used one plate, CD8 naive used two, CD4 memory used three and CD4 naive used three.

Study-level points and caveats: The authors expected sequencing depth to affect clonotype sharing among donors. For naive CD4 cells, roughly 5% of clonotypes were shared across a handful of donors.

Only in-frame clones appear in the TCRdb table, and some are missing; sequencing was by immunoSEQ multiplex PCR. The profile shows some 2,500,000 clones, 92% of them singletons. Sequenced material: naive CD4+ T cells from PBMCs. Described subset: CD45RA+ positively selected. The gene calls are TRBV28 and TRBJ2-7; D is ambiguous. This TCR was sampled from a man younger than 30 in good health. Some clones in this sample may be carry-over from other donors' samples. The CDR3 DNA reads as TGTGCCAGCAGTTTAGTTGCCCCAACCTACGAGCAGTACTTC. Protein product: CASSLVAPTYEQYF.